What follows are 18 T cell receptor beta chains derived from one specimen sequenced in a study of blood T cell repertoires in COVID-19. The table came from immunoSEQ multiplex PCR; TCRdb's copy has only in-frame clones and leaves some out. The sample shows about 160,000 clones, 60% to 80% of them seen only once. The sequencing sample was made of peripheral blood. The receptors come from a man in his 70s with acute or convalescent COVID-19.

The chain employs TRBV6-1 and TRBJ1-4; the D gene is possibly TRBD1 (5 bases). Germline-derived CDR1 and CDR2 are MNHNS and SASEGT. Trimming took off 4 bases at V and 0 bases at J, with 15 bases between the two ends. This CDR3 region has 17 residues. CDR3 sequence: CASSATVPSATNEKLFF. CDR3 nucleotides: TGTGCCAGCAGTGCGACAGTACCCAGTGCAACTAATGAAAAACTGTTTTTT.

This chain links TRBV7-9 with TRBJ2-5; TRBD2 aligns across 11 bases. Trimming took 3 bases from V and 14 from J; bases not matched to a gene: 5. This CDR3 comprises 12 residues. CDR1 is SEHNR and CDR2 is FQNEAQ in the germline V gene (reference sequence). The CDR3 DNA reads as TGTGCCAGCAGCTTTAGGACTAGCGGGCAATACTTC. It translates to CASSFRTSGQYF.

V and J are TRBV3-1 (or the pseudogene TRBV3-2) and TRBJ1-4; 10 bases map to TRBD1. The CDR3 loop spans 16 amino acids. The V gene's germline CDR1 is LGHDT and CDR2 YNNKEL (reference sequence). Trimming cost V 3 bases and J 7 bases; bases outside gene matches: 8. CDR3 sequence: CASSQTRDRGSEKLFF. Here the CDR3 DNA reads TGTGCCAGCAGCCAGACCCGGGACAGGGGTTCTGAAAAACTGTTTTTT.

The chain joins TRBV3-1 (or the pseudogene TRBV3-2) to TRBJ2-1; 12 positions match TRBD2. This CDR3 has 19 residues. J lost 2 bases, V lost 2 bases, and 10 bases had no gene match. CDR1 and CDR2 from the germline V gene are LGHDT and YNNKEL (reference sequence). The CDR3 region is CASSQTPSSGRATYNEQFF. Written as DNA, the CDR3 is TGTGCCAGCAGCCAAACCCCCTCTAGCGGGAGGGCCACCTACAATGAGCAGTTCTTC.

This clone came up a few times. This chain links TRBV27 with TRBJ1-1; 7 nucleotides align to TRBD1. CDR1 is MNHEY and CDR2 is SMNVEV in the germline V gene (reference sequence). Trimming took 4 bases from V and 5 from J; bases not matched to a gene: 10. The CDR3 length is 15 residues. CDR3 coding DNA: TGTGCCAGCAGTTCGCCGGCAGGGGGGAAGACTGAAGCTTTCTTT. Encoded protein: CASSSPAGGKTEAFF.

The chain is built from TRBV7-2 and TRBJ1-3; no clear D. Trimming took 4 bases from V and 0 from J, leaving 4 bases between them. In germline, CDR1 is SGHTA, CDR2 FQGNSA. The CDR3 is 13 residues long. The chain's CDR3 is CASSSSSGNTIYF. The DNA of the CDR3 is TGTGCCAGCAGCTCCTCCTCTGGAAACACCATATATTTT.

This clone has just a few counts. The chain employs TRBV3-1 (or the pseudogene TRBV3-2) and TRBJ2-1; the match to TRBD1 covers 10 bases. This CDR3 contains 18 residues. V was pared by 5 bases and J by 0 bases, with 10 bases of the junction left unmatched. The germline V gene encodes CDR1 LGHDT and CDR2 YNNKEL (reference sequence). CDR3 protein: CASSVLRQGAFSYNEQFF. The DNA for the CDR3 is TGTGCCAGCAGCGTTCTCAGACAGGGGGCTTTCTCCTACAATGAGCAGTTCTTC.

The V call is TRBV24-1, the J call TRBJ2-6, with D perhaps matching TRBD1 (5 bases). The V gene's germline CDR1 is KGHDR and CDR2 SFDVKD. This CDR3 comprises 18 residues. Between the trimmed V and J ends, which lost 1 base and 0 bases, there was a span of 12 bases. The CDR3 spells CATSDLLTVSSGANVLTF. In DNA form, the CDR3 reads TGTGCCACCAGTGATTTACTGACAGTTTCCTCTGGGGCCAACGTCCTGACTTTC.

The chain recombines TRBV13 with TRBJ2-3; D call uncertain. Germline values: CDR1 PRHDT, CDR2 FYEKMQ (reference sequence). This CDR3 comprises 11 residues. V was shortened by 6 bases and J by 2 bases, with 3 bases between the two germline ends. For the CDR3, the DNA is TGTGCCAGCAGATACACAGATACGCAGTATTTT. Translation: CASRYTDTQYF.

The V call is TRBV5-1, the J call TRBJ2-7; TRBD2 aligns across 10 bases. CDR1 is SGHRS and CDR2 is YFSETQ in the germline V gene. CDR3 length: 18 residues. The V and J ends lost 4 bases and 2 bases, in that order; junction bases with no gene match: 15. The CDR3 reads CASSPVGLAATAAYEQYF. As DNA, the CDR3 is TGCGCCAGCAGCCCCGTTGGACTAGCGGCAACGGCCGCCTACGAGCAGTACTTC.

The gene calls are TRBV5-4 and TRBJ1-2, with TRBD1 matching over 7 bases. Trimming took 4 bases from V and 4 from J; bases not matched to a gene: 10. The CDR3 totals 15 residues. Per the germline V gene, CDR1 is SGHNT and CDR2 is YYREEE (reference sequence). The DNA for the CDR3 is TGTGCCAGCAGCGAGAAACCGGGACAGATCTATGGCTACACCTTC. This translates into CASSEKPGQIYGYTF. The entire variable domain, with the rest obtained from reference TRBV5-4 and TRBJ1-2, is as follows: ETGVTQSPTHLIKTRGQQVTLRCSSQSGHNTVSWYQQALGQGPQFIFQYYREEENGRGNFPPRFSGLQFPNYSSELNVNALELDDSALYLCASSEKPGQIYGYTFGSGTRLTVV.

This clone was counted between two and nine times. The rearrangement links TRBV19 to TRBJ1-4; 7 nucleotides align to TRBD1. The CDR3 spans 15 residues. V gave up 6 bases and J gave up 1 base; unmatched junction bases: 5. The germline V gene has CDR1 LNHDA and CDR2 SQIVND (reference sequence). CDR3 coding DNA: TGTGCCAGTAGCCGAAACAGGGGAACTAATGAAAAACTGTTTTTT. This encodes CASSRNRGTNEKLFF.

The chain links TRBV5-1 to TRBJ2-3; 7 positions agree with TRBD2. The trim removed 1 base at V and 8 bases at J, leaving 10 bases unmatched. From germline, CDR1 is SGHRS and CDR2 YFSETQ. The CDR3 contains 15 residues. CDR3 coding DNA: TGCGCCAGCAGCTTGAAAAGCGGGACGGCGGGTACGCAGTATTTT. Its protein is CASSLKSGTAGTQYF.

The chain is built from TRBV19 and TRBJ1-1, with TRBD1 matching over 10 bases. The CDR3 is made up of 18 amino acids. The germline CDR1 and CDR2 sequences are LNHDA and SQIVND (reference sequence). Unmatched junction bases numbered 16, after V lost 5 bases and J lost 4 bases. CDR3 coding DNA: TGTGCCAGTAGTGTAAGACAGGGGGCGCGGGTTCGGACCACTGAAGCTTTCTTT. Encoded protein: CASSVRQGARVRTTEAFF.

The V and J genes are TRBV2 and TRBJ2-2; 7 bases map to TRBD1. V trimming: 6 bases; J trimming: 7 bases; junction bases outside the gene matches: 5. CDR1 is SNHLY and CDR2 is FYNNEI in the germline V gene. The CDR3 is 13 amino acids. DNA of the CDR3: TGTGCCAGCAGCCCCGGACAGGTCGGGGAGCTGTTTTTT. This sequence encodes CASSPGQVGELFF.

This clone was observed a handful of times. The rearrangement uses TRBV28 and TRBJ1-4; 9 bases agree with TRBD1. The CDR3 has 16 amino acids. The germline V gene encodes CDR1 MDHEN and CDR2 SYDVKM. Trimming took 4 bases from V and 8 from J; bases not matched to a gene: 11. The CDR3 DNA is TGTGCCAGCAGTTCCCCCACCGGGACAGGGCAAGAAAAACTGTTTTTT. The encoded protein is CASSSPTGTGQEKLFF.

The chain is built from TRBV10-3 and TRBJ2-7; 7 bases fit TRBD2. This CDR3 spans 14 amino acids. V dropped 3 bases and J dropped 3; count of bases not matched to a gene: 5. Germline V CDR1 and CDR2: ENHRY, SYGVKD. CDR3 loop: CAISDEREVYEQYF. The CDR3 DNA reads as TGTGCCATCAGTGATGAGCGGGAAGTCTACGAGCAGTACTTC.

The V gene is TRBV30, the J gene TRBJ2-1; 14 positions agree with TRBD2. Trimming at V came to 5 bases and at J to 12 bases, leaving 3 bases not matched to a gene. This CDR3 is built from 12 residues. CDR1 is GTSNPN, CDR2 SVGIG, per germline (reference sequence). The CDR3: CAWGGLAGGQFF. The CDR3 bases are TGTGCCTGGGGAGGACTAGCGGGGGGGCAGTTCTTC.